A single sample gave rise to the 4 T cell receptor beta chains below, sequenced in a study of Ad26.COV2.S vaccination and SARS-CoV-2 variants. Only in-frame clones appear in the TCRdb table, and some are missing; sequencing was by immunoSEQ multiplex PCR. The table has about 400,000 clones, 70% to 90% seen once. Treatment reported: some 20 received Ad26.COV2.S at low or high dose, single or two shots; several received placebo; per-sample allocation not given. Sampling took place 63 days after the first vaccine or placebo injection. This sample comprised peripheral blood, obtained in a trial of Ad26.COV2.S vaccine versus placebo. The origin of the receptors is a person aged 18-65 years who received the Ad26.COV2.S COVID-19 vaccine or a placebo.

V and J are TRBV14 and TRBJ2-7, with D perhaps given as TRBD1 or TRBD2 (6 bases each). This CDR3 has 15 residues. Deletions cut 4 bases from V and 3 bases from J, with 16 bases between. Germline CDR1 reads SGHDN; CDR2 reads FVKESK. The CDR3 reads CASSPLWGANYEQYF. CDR3 bases: TGTGCCAGCAGCCCCCTTTGGGGGGCAAACTACGAGCAGTACTTC.

The rearrangement uses TRBV21-1 and TRBJ2-1; the DNA was not used to check the table's D call, TRBD1. TRBV21-1 is classified as a pseudogene. This CDR3 is 15 amino acids long. The CDR3 protein is CASSPRDRTSNEQFF. The DNA of the CDR3 is TGTGCCAGCAGCCCCCGGGACAGGACTAGCAATGAGCAGTTCTTC.

This chain's CDR3 is CASSVQGVGEKLFF. CDR3 nucleotide sequence: TGTGCCAGCAGCGTACAGGGGGTTGGTGAAAAACTGTTTTTT. The V gene is TRBV2, the J gene TRBJ1-4; 8 bases align to TRBD1. V lost 6 bases and J lost 7; bases outside the gene matches: 7. CDR1 SNHLY and CDR2 FYNNEI come from the germline V gene. The CDR3 runs 14 residues.

The V gene is TRBV5-1, the J gene TRBJ1-6, with D unresolved. Germline V gives CDR1 SGHRS, CDR2 YFSETQ. The CDR3 contains 14 residues. The ends were cut back, 0 bases at V and 7 bases at J, with 8 bases in the middle. The CDR3 loop reads CASSLEQNNSPLHF. CDR3 sequence (DNA): TGCGCCAGCAGCTTGGAACAGAACAATTCACCCCTCCACTTT.